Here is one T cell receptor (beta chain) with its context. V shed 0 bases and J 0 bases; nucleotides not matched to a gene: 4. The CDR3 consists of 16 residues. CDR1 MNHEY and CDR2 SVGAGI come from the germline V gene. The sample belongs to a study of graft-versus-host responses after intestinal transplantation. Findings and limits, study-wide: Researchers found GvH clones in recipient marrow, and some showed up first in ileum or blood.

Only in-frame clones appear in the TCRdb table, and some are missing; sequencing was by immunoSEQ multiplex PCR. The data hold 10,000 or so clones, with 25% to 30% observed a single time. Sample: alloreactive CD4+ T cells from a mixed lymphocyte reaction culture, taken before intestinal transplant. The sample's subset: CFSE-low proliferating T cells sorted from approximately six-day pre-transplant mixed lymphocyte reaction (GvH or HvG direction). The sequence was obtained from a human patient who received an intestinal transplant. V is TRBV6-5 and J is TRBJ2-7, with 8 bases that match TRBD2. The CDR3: CASSYSRLAGSYEQYF. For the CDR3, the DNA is TGTGCCAGCAGTTACTCGAGGCTAGCGGGCTCCTACGAGCAGTACTTC.